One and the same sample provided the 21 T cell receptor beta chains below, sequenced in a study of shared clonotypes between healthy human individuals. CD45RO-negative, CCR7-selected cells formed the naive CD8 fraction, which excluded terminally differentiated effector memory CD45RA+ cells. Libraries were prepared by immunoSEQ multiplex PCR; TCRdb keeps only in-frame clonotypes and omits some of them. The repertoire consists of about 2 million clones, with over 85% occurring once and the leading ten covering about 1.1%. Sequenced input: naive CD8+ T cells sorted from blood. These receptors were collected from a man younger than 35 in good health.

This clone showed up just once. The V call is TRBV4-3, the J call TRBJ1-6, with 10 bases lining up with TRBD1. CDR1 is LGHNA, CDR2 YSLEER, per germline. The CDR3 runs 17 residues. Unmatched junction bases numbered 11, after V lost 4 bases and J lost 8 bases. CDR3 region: CASSPYVDRGSDSPLHF. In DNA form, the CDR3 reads TGCGCCAGCAGCCCTTACGTGGACAGGGGGTCGGATTCACCCCTCCACTTT.

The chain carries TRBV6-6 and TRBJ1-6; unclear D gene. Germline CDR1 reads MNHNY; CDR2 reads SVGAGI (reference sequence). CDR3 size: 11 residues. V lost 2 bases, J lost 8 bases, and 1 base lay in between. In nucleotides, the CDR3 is TGTGCCAGCAGTTACGATTCACCCCTCCACTTT. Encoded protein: CASSYDSPLHF.

The CDR3 spells CASTGLAGLSYEQYF. The CDR3 bases are TGCGCCAGCACAGGACTAGCGGGCCTCTCCTACGAGCAGTACTTC. The chain employs TRBV10-2 and TRBJ2-7, with 11 bases matching TRBD2. The CDR3 totals 15 residues. V trimming: 7 bases; J trimming: 0 bases; junction bases outside the gene matches: 5. Germline assignment: CDR1 WSHSY and CDR2 SAAADI.

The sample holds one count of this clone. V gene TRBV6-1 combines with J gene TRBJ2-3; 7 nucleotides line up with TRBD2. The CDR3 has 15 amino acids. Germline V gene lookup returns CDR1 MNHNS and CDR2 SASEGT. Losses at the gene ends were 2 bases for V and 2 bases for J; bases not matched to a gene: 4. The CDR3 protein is CASSEWGGITDTQYF. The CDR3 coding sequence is TGTGCCAGCAGTGAATGGGGGGGGATCACAGATACGCAGTATTTT.

CDR3 DNA sequence: TGTGCCAGCAGCGTAGAGGTTTTCACAGATACGCAGTATTTT. Translated: CASSVEVFTDTQYF. The V gene is TRBV9, the J gene TRBJ2-3; no clear D gene. The CDR3 spans 14 residues. Trimming cost V 0 bases and J 2 bases, with 7 bases left between them. Germline assignment: CDR1 SGDLS and CDR2 YYNGEE.

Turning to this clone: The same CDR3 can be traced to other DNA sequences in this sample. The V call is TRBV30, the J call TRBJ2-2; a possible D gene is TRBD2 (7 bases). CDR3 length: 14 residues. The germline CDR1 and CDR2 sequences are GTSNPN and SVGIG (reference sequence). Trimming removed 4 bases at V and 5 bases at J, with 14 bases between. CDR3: CAWTSGGLTGELFF. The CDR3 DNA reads TGTGCCTGGACCTCCGGGGGGCTAACCGGGGAGCTGTTTTTT.

CDR3 loop: CASENTGELFF. The DNA for the CDR3 is TGCGCCAGCGAGAACACCGGGGAGCTGTTTTTT. This rearrangement joins TRBV10-2 to TRBJ2-2; D gene ambiguous. Trimming cost V 8 bases and J 1 base, with 2 bases left between them. CDR1 and CDR2 (germline): WSHSY, SAAADI. CDR3 length: 11 amino acids.

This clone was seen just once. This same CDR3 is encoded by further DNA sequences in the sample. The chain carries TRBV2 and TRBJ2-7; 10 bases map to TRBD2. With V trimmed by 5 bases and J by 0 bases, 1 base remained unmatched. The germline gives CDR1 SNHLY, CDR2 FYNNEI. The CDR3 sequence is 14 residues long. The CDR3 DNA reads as TGTGCCAGCAGTCTAGCGGGGGACTCCTACGAGCAGTACTTC. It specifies CASSLAGDSYEQYF.

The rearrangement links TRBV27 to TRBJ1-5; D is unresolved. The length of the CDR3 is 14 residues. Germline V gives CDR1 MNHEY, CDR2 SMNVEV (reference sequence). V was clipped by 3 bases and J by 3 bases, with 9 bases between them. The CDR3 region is CASSFGGNNQPQHF. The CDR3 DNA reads TGTGCCAGCAGTTTCGGCGGCAACAATCAGCCCCAGCATTTT.

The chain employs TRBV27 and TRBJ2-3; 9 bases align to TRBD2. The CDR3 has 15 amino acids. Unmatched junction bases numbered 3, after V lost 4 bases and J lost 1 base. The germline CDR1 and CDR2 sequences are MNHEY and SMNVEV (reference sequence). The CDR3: CASSSWTSGTDTQYF. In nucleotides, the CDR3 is TGTGCCAGCAGTTCGTGGACTAGCGGCACAGATACGCAGTATTTT.

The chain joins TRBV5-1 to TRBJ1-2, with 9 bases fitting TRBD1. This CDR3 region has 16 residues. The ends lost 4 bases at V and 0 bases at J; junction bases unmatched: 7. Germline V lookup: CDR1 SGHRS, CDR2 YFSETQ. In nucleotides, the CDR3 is TGCGCCAGCAGCCCCGGGACAGGGCAAGCTAACTATGGCTACACCTTC. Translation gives CASSPGTGQANYGYTF. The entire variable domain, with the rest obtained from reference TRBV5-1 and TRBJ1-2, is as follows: KAGVTQTPRYLIKTRGQQVTLSCSPISGHRSVSWYQQTPGQGLQFLFEYFSETQRNKGNFPGRFSGRQFSNSRSEMNVSTLELGDSALYLCASSPGTGQANYGYTFGSGTRLTVV.

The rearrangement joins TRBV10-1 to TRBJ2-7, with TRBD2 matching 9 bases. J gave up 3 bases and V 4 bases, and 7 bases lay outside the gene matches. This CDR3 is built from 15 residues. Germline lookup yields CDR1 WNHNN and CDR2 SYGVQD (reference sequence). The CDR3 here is CASSGGSAGGYEQYF. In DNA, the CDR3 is TGCGCCAGCAGTGGGGGCTCAGCGGGGGGCTACGAGCAGTACTTC.

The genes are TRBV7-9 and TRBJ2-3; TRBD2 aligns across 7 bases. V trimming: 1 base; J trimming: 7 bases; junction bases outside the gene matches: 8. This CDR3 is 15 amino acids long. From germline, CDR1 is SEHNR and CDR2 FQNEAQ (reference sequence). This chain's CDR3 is CASSLERRGSNTQYF. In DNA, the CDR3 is TGTGCCAGCAGCTTAGAAAGGCGCGGGAGTAATACGCAGTATTTT.

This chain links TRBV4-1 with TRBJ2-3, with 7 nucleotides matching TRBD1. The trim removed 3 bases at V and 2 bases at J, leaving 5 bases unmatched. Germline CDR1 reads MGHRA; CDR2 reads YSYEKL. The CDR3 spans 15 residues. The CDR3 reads CASSHAGGDTDTQYF. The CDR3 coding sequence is TGCGCCAGCAGCCATGCAGGGGGAGACACAGATACGCAGTATTTT.

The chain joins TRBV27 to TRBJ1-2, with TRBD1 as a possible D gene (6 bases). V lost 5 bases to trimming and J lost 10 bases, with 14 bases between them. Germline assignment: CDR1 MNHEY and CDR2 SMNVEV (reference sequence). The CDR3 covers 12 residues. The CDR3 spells CASSTYGGAYTF. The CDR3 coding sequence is TGTGCCAGCAGTACCTACGGGGGGGCCTACACCTTC.

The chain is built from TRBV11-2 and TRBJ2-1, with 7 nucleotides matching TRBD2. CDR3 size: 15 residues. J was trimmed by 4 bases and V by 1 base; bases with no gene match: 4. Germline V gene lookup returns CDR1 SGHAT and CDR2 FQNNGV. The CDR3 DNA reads TGTGCCAGCAGCTTAGTCGACGGGGGGTACAATGAGCAGTTCTTC. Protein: CASSLVDGGYNEQFF.

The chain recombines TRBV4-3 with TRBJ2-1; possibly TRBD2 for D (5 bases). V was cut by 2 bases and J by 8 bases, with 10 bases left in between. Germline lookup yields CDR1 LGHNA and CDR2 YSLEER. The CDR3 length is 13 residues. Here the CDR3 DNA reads TGCGCCAGCAGCCAATCCGGGGTGGATGAGCAGTTCTTC. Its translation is CASSQSGVDEQFF.

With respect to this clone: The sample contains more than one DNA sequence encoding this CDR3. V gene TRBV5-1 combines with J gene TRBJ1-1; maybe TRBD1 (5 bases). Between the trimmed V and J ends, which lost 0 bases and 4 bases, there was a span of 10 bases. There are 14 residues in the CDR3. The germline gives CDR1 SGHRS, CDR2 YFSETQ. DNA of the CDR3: TGCGCCAGCAGCTTGGAGACGGGGGGCACTGAAGCTTTCTTT. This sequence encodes CASSLETGGTEAFF.

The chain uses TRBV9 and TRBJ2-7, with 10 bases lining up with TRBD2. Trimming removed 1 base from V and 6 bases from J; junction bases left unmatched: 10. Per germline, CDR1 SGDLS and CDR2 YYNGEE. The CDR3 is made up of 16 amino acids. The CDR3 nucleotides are TGTGCCAGCAGCGTATATTCGGGAGCTAGCGGGAGCGAGCAGTACTTC. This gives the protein CASSVYSGASGSEQYF.

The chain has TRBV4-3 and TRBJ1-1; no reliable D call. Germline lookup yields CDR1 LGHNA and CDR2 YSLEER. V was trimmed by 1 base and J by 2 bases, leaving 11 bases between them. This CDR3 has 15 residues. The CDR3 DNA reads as TGCGCCAGCAGCCAAGGGGTTTGGTCTAACACTGAAGCTTTCTTT. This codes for CASSQGVWSNTEAFF.

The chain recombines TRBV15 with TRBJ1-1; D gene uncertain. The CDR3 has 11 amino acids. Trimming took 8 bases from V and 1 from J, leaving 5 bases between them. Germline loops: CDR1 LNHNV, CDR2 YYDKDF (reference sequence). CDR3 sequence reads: CATQENTEAFF. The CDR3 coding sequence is TGTGCCACCCAGGAGAACACTGAAGCTTTCTTT.